Shown below are 23 T cell receptor beta chains from a single sample sequenced in a study of CD8+ T cells in alopecia areata. Sequencing used cDNA as its template, made by extracting RNA and reverse transcribing it. Repertoires were generated with immunoSEQ multiplex PCR, while TCRdb's copy carries only in-frame clones and drops some. The sample lists some 190,000 clones, 40% to 55% occurring once. Treatment given: oral pan-JAK inhibitor, 5-10 mg twice daily. The input for sequencing was CD8+ T cells sorted from blood, taken at week 52, from a patient treated with tofacitinib. The receptor source for this set is a human donor with alopecia areata.

The rearrangement links TRBV5-1 to TRBJ1-3; possible D gene TRBD1, 5 bases. Germline values: CDR1 SGHRS, CDR2 YFSETQ. V was cut by 0 bases and J by 3 bases, with 7 bases left in between. The CDR3 contains 14 residues. The CDR3: CASSLDRIGNTIYF. CDR3 DNA: TGCGCCAGCAGCTTGGACAGGATTGGAAACACCATATATTTT.

In its sample, this clone is medium-sized. The chain's CDR3 is CAISTDRGNEKLFF. The CDR3 DNA follows: TGTGCCATCAGCACCGACAGGGGAAATGAAAAACTGTTTTTT. The chain couples TRBV10-3 to TRBJ1-4, with 8 bases aligning to TRBD1. Germline CDR1 and CDR2: ENHRY and SYGVKD. Trimming took 6 bases from V and 5 from J; bases not matched to a gene: 5. The CDR3 runs to 14 residues.

The chain uses TRBV2 and TRBJ2-7; 7 nucleotides agree with TRBD1. This CDR3 region has 13 residues. The germline gives CDR1 SNHLY, CDR2 FYNNEI. V lost 4 bases to trimming and J lost 5 bases; unmatched junction nucleotides: 5. This chain's CDR3 is CASSVTGTHEQYF. The CDR3 DNA follows: TGTGCCAGCAGTGTGACAGGGACCCACGAGCAGTACTTC.

This clone turned up a few times. The rearrangement joins TRBV2 to TRBJ2-4; 11 nucleotides agree with TRBD1. Losses at the gene ends were 5 bases for V and 3 bases for J; bases not matched to a gene: 9. The CDR3 runs 17 residues. Germline V gives CDR1 SNHLY, CDR2 FYNNEI. Here the CDR3 reads CASSRDRGNLGKNIQYF. CDR3 bases: TGTGCCAGCAGTCGGGACAGGGGGAATCTGGGCAAAAACATTCAGTACTTC.

The gene calls are TRBV27 and TRBJ2-7; D is perhaps TRBD1 (7 bases). From germline, CDR1 is MNHEY and CDR2 SMNVEV (reference sequence). The CDR3 consists of 14 residues. The V and J ends lost 5 bases and 3 bases respectively, with 14 bases between them. The CDR3 sequence: CASSVQGGLYEQYF. The CDR3 nucleotides are TGTGCCAGCAGTGTTCAGGGGGGACTCTACGAGCAGTACTTC.

This sequence joins TRBV11-2 and TRBJ2-1; 10 positions match TRBD2. V lost 5 bases to trimming and J lost 6 bases; unmatched junction nucleotides: 7. From germline, CDR1 is SGHAT and CDR2 FQNNGV. The CDR3 runs to 15 residues. The CDR3 DNA reads TGTGCCAGCAGCCAGGGTAGCGGGGGGTCCAATGAGCAGTTCTTC. Residues: CASSQGSGGSNEQFF.

J is TRBJ1-1 and V is TRBV5-6; D not resolved. This CDR3 spans 14 amino acids. CDR1 is SGHDT and CDR2 is YYEEEE in the germline V gene. With 2 bases removed from V and 0 bases from J, the gap between germline ends came to 8 bases. The CDR3 DNA sequence: TGTGCCAGCAGCTTAACGGGCGTGAACACTGAAGCTTTCTTT. Amino acid sequence: CASSLTGVNTEAFF.

This clone was counted only a few times. The V gene is TRBV30, the J gene TRBJ2-7; D may be TRBD1 (5 bases). Trimming removed 2 bases at V and 10 bases at J, with 15 bases between. This CDR3 has 12 residues. Germline CDR1 GTSNPN, CDR2 SVGIG (reference sequence). CDR3 sequence (DNA): TGTGCCTGGAGTCTAGAACAGGCCCGACAGTACTTC. Encoded protein: CAWSLEQARQYF.

This clone was observed a few times. The rearrangement uses TRBV7-8 and TRBJ2-1, with a tentative D call TRBD2 (6 bases). V was trimmed by 1 base and J by 0 bases, leaving 16 bases between them. There are 18 residues in the CDR3. The germline V gene encodes CDR1 SGHVS and CDR2 FQNEAQ. The CDR3 sequence: CASSLGGLPHGSYNEQFF. CDR3 coding DNA: TGTGCCAGCAGCTTAGGGGGACTTCCCCACGGCTCCTACAATGAGCAGTTCTTC.

Comments on this clone: The same CDR3 also results from other DNA sequences found in this sample. The V call is TRBV6-5, the J call TRBJ2-5, with TRBD1 matching over 8 bases. The germline V gene encodes CDR1 MNHEY and CDR2 SVGAGI. CDR3 length: 14 amino acids. The trim removed 2 bases at V and 5 bases at J, leaving 4 bases unmatched. The CDR3 DNA follows: TGTGCCAGCAGTTACGTTGGACAGGGTGAGACCCAGTACTTC. Translating gives CASSYVGQGETQYF.

CDR3 DNA: TGCGCCAGCAGCCTATCTAACTATGGCTACACCTTC. Protein sequence: CASSLSNYGYTF. The V call is TRBV5-1, the J call TRBJ1-2; no firm D call. Germline V gives CDR1 SGHRS, CDR2 YFSETQ. V lost 4 bases, J lost 0 bases, and 4 bases lay in between. The CDR3 spans 12 residues.

The chain couples TRBV15 to TRBJ2-3; D may be TRBD2 (5 bases). The germline V gene encodes CDR1 LNHNV and CDR2 YYDKDF (reference sequence). CDR3 length equals 16 residues. V lost 2 bases and J lost 4, with 16 bases in between. CDR3 sequence: CATSRRGWDGADTQYF. DNA of the CDR3: TGTGCCACCAGCAGACGGGGATGGGATGGGGCAGATACGCAGTATTTT.

This clone was seen a few times. The chain has TRBV27 and TRBJ2-3, with D maybe TRBD2 (7 bases). CDR3 size: 15 residues. Looked up from germline, CDR1 is MNHEY and CDR2 is SMNVEV (reference sequence). Trimming left V 7 bases short and J 3 bases short, with 17 bases between. The DNA of the CDR3 is TGTGCCAGCACGTTTGGGGGGGGCGGGACAGATACGCAGTATTTT. Translated: CASTFGGGGTDTQYF.

This clone has only a few counts. V and J are TRBV19 and TRBJ1-1, with D possibly matching TRBD1 (5 bases). This CDR3 is 11 amino acids long. Germline assignment: CDR1 LNHDA and CDR2 SQIVND (reference sequence). Trimming removed 10 bases from V and 8 bases from J, with 14 bases in between. The CDR3 sequence: CATWTLTEAFF. CDR3 coding DNA: TGTGCCACATGGACATTGACCGAAGCTTTCTTT. Using reference TRBV19 and TRBJ1-1 for the parts outside the CDR3, the full variable domain is DGGITQSPKYLFRKEGQNVTLSCEQNLNHDAMYWYRQDPGQGLRLIYYSQIVNDFQKGDIAEGYSVSREKKESFPLTVTSAQKNPTAFYLCATWTLTEAFFGQGTRLTVV.

This chain connects TRBV4-1 to TRBJ2-1; the match to TRBD2 covers 12 bases. The germline V gene encodes CDR1 MGHRA and CDR2 YSYEKL. With V trimmed by 4 bases and J by 7 bases, 11 bases remained unmatched. The CDR3 is 17 residues long. The CDR3 bases are TGCGCCAGCAGCCTCTCCTGGCGGACTAGCGGGGAAAATGAGCAGTTCTTC. Amino acids: CASSLSWRTSGENEQFF.

With regard to this clone: Other DNA sequences from this sample encode an identical CDR3 as well. This chain connects TRBV4-1 to TRBJ2-1; 13 bases agree with TRBD2. The CDR3 is 16 amino acids. From germline, CDR1 is MGHRA and CDR2 YSYEKL. Germline trimming cut 3 bases from V and 7 bases from J; bases unmatched to any gene: 6. The CDR3: CASSHRLAGGYNEQFF. The DNA for the CDR3 is TGCGCCAGCAGCCACAGACTAGCGGGGGGTTATAATGAGCAGTTCTTC.

This clone occurred a few times. The sample holds other DNA sequences that translate to the same CDR3. The chain combines TRBV19 with TRBJ2-3, with TRBD1 as a possible D gene (6 bases). With 6 bases removed from V and 2 bases from J, the gap between germline ends came to 9 bases. CDR1 is LNHDA, CDR2 SQIVND, per germline (reference sequence). CDR3 length: 13 amino acids. The CDR3 reads CASSWTVTDTQYF. DNA of the CDR3: TGTGCCAGTAGCTGGACAGTCACAGATACGCAGTATTTT.

The chain uses TRBV27 and TRBJ1-2; D not resolved. CDR1 MNHEY and CDR2 SMNVEV come from the germline V gene (reference sequence). V shed 5 bases and J shed 4 bases, with 14 bases lying between them. This CDR3 region has 14 residues. CDR3 residues: CASSAPGRSYGYTF. The CDR3 DNA reads TGTGCCAGCAGTGCCCCCGGGAGATCCTATGGCTACACCTTC.

The chain carries TRBV27 and TRBJ2-2; no firm D call. Germline V gene data show CDR1 as MNHEY and CDR2 as SMNVEV (reference sequence). CDR3 length: 15 amino acids. The V gene lost 3 bases and the J gene lost 8 bases, with 16 bases spanning the gap. This CDR3 is CASSLATSSIGELFF. The CDR3 DNA is TGTGCCAGCAGTTTGGCGACGAGCTCCATAGGGGAGCTGTTTTTT.

The chain employs TRBV10-3 and TRBJ2-7, with D perhaps matching TRBD1 (6 bases). The CDR3 spans 12 residues. The germline V gene has CDR1 ENHRY and CDR2 SYGVKD. V gave up 10 bases and J gave up 2 bases, with 12 bases separating them. The CDR3 coding sequence is TGTGCCACGATGGCAGGGGCCTACGAGCAGTACTTC. Amino acid sequence: CATMAGAYEQYF.

This clone was seen a handful of times. The chain employs TRBV13 and TRBJ2-7; perhaps TRBD2 as D (6 bases). The V end lost 1 base, the J end lost 4 bases, and 14 bases lay between the germline ends. Germline loops: CDR1 PRHDT, CDR2 FYEKMQ (reference sequence). The CDR3 is made up of 15 amino acids. The CDR3 loop is CASSLAKGAGYEQYF. The CDR3 region has the DNA TGTGCCAGCAGCTTAGCCAAGGGCGCGGGGTACGAGCAGTACTTC.

This clone was observed a few times. Compared with germline, one end of the junction differs, possibly owing to a read error. V and J are TRBV9 and TRBJ2-1; 7 bases agree with TRBD1. The CDR3 is made up of 12 amino acids. CDR1 is SGDLS, CDR2 YYNGEE, per germline. As DNA, the CDR3 is TGTGCCAGCAGCTTTGAAAGACAGGGCCAGGTCTTC. This gives the protein CASSFERQGQVF.

This chain joins TRBV4-3 and TRBJ1-4; D is unresolved. The CDR3 spans 15 residues. V was pared by 4 bases and J by 0 bases, with 9 bases between. In germline, CDR1 is LGHNA, CDR2 YSLEER. CDR3 amino acids: CASSPTFATNEKLFF. The CDR3 DNA is TGCGCCAGCAGCCCCACTTTTGCAACTAATGAAAAACTGTTTTTT.